This T cell receptor (beta chain) was captured in a study of shared clonotypes between healthy human individuals. Trimming removed 3 bases at V and 5 bases at J, with 17 bases between. Germline CDR1 reads SGHRS; CDR2 reads YFSETQ. The CDR3 consists of 15 residues. Authors' analysis steps: Filtering of immunoSEQ junctional sequences could not match full-length read filtering. The repertoire was sequenced with immunoSEQ multiplex PCR; TCRdb's copy has only in-frame clones and lacks some. The V and J calls and clone size were taken over from that table, and D and trimming were inferred from the DNA. The data show millions of clones, 85% to 95% seen once. Broader study findings: Since donors were few, the genetic and exposure-history diversity represented was limited. Non-shared clonotypes had lower generation probabilities than clonotypes shared by all four sorted-subset donors. Rarefaction showed sorted-subset sequencing was incomplete despite large depth.

Regarding this clone: Its target is not known.

The receptor was isolated from a man between 18 and 29 years old in good health. The J gene is TRBJ2-5, the V gene TRBV5-1, with a weak D call TRBD1 (6 bases). Sequenced sample: naive CD4+ T cells sorted from blood. This sample's subset: CD45RA+ positively selected. The CDR3 spells CASSSITGSGETQYF. CDR3 DNA sequence: TGCGCCAGCAGCTCCATCACAGGGAGTGGCGAGACCCAGTACTTC. The whole variable domain, filled in from reference TRBV5-1 and TRBJ2-5, reads KAGVTQTPRYLIKTRGQQVTLSCSPISGHRSVSWYQQTPGQGLQFLFEYFSETQRNKGNFPGRFSGRQFSNSRSEMNVSTLELGDSALYLCASSSITGSGETQYFGPGTRLLVL.